A selection of T cell receptor beta chains follows, all from one sample in a study of OX40 agonist ivuxolimab in advanced cancers. This table comes from immunoSEQ multiplex PCR, and its TCRdb copy is limited to in-frame clones, with some not included. The sample has tens of thousands of clones, 87% seen once. The sample consisted of CD4+ or CD8+ T cells sorted from blood, taken in a trial of the OX40 agonist ivuxolimab. These receptors were collected from an adult with an advanced solid tumor such as melanoma, head and neck, liver or kidney cancer. Both conserved end residues are part of each CDR3. The D gene is left open where the match is weak. For some rows the clone size is stated as once, few or many, or as a class when expanded; others skip it.

v_call	j_call	clone_size	d_call	cdr3_aa	cdr3_nt
TRBV5-1	TRBJ2-5	-	-	CASSLSPQETQYF	TGCGCCAGCAGCTTGAGTCCACAAGAGACCCAGTACTTC
TRBV7-2	TRBJ1-4	-	-	CASSRYGVPNEKLFF	TGTGCCAGCAGCCGCTATGGGGTCCCAAATGAAAAACTGTTTTTT
TRBV9	TRBJ2-2	-	-	CASSVALGGDGELFF	TGTGCCAGCAGCGTAGCTCTTGGAGGGGACGGGGAGCTGTTTTTT
TRBV5-4	TRBJ1-3	once	TRBD1	CASSLRSGQGAANTIYF	TGTGCCAGCAGCTTGAGATCAGGACAGGGGGCGGCGAACACCATATATTTT
TRBV7-2	TRBJ2-7	-	-	CASSLAWEAGEQYF	TGTGCCAGCAGCCTAGCTTGGGAAGCGGGCGAGCAGTACTTC
TRBV5-1	TRBJ2-7	-	-	CASSLIGTLGPYEQYF	TGCGCCAGCAGCTTAATCGGGACATTAGGACCCTACGAGCAGTACTTC
TRBV10-1	TRBJ2-5	-	TRBD2	CASSDGLAGGQETQYF	TGCGCCAGCAGTGATGGGCTAGCGGGGGGACAAGAGACCCAGTACTTC
TRBV18	TRBJ2-5	-	TRBD1	CASSPLDRAETQYF	TGTGCCAGCTCACCACTAGACAGGGCTGAGACCCAGTACTTC
TRBV6-1	TRBJ1-5	-	-	CASSEPGYGGNQPQHF	TGTGCCAGCAGTGAACCCGGTTACGGTGGCAATCAGCCCCAGCATTTT
TRBV19	TRBJ1-2	-	-	CASSGADNYGYTF	TGTGCCAGTAGTGGGGCAGATAACTATGGCTACACCTTC
TRBV6-6	TRBJ2-3	-	TRBD2	CASSRLLTSGGDTQYF	TGTGCCAGCAGTCGCCTCCTGACTAGCGGGGGTGATACGCAGTATTTT
TRBV4-1	TRBJ2-7	-	-	CASSQVIGVTGEAYEQYF	TGCGCCAGCAGCCAGGTCATAGGAGTGACAGGTGAGGCCTACGAGCAGTACTTC
TRBV2	TRBJ1-2	-	-	CASSERAYGYTF	TGTGCCAGCAGTGAGCGGGCGTATGGCTACACCTTC
TRBV28	TRBJ1-1	-	-	CASSSPLGMVTEAFF	TGTGCCAGCAGTTCTCCGTTGGGTATGGTCACTGAAGCTTTCTTT
TRBV4-3	TRBJ2-1	-	-	CASSQEVGGAGAYNEQFF	TGCGCCAGCAGCCAAGAAGTAGGCGGGGCCGGGGCCTACAATGAGCAGTTCTTC
TRBV29-1	TRBJ2-2	-	TRBD2	CSTTSGGVDTGELFF	TGCAGCACGACTAGCGGGGGGGTGGACACCGGGGAGCTGTTTTTT
TRBV7-9	TRBJ1-1	-	-	CASSLTLRTEAFF	TGTGCCAGCAGCTTAACCTTACGCACTGAAGCTTTCTTT
TRBV5-1	TRBJ1-2	few	TRBD1	CASSPGQGTNYGYTF	TGCGCCAGCAGCCCGGGACAGGGGACTAACTATGGCTACACCTTC
TRBV5-6	TRBJ2-5	-	-	CASSLRGPGPGTQYF	TGTGCCAGCAGCTTGCGCGGACCCGGACCAGGGACCCAGTACTTC
TRBV9	TRBJ2-1	medium-sized	TRBD1	CASSSTGTGVGREQFF	TGTGCCAGCAGCTCTACCGGGACAGGGGTGGGCAGAGAGCAGTTCTTC
TRBV2	TRBJ2-7	-	-	CASSERAAAYEQYF	TGTGCCAGCAGTGAACGGGCGGCCGCCTACGAGCAGTACTTC
TRBV7-9	TRBJ1-3	-	-	CASSPEQGSTIYF	TGTGCCAGCAGCCCCGAACAGGGTAGCACCATATATTTT
TRBV29-1	TRBJ1-1	few	-	CSVIVTEAFF	TGCAGCGTTATTGTCACTGAAGCTTTCTTT
TRBV28	TRBJ2-7	-	TRBD2	CASTAGSSGAHEQYF	TGTGCCAGCACCGCAGGCTCTAGCGGGGCCCACGAGCAGTACTTC
TRBV6-5	TRBJ1-3	-	-	CASRPQGAKGNTIYF	TGTGCCAGCAGACCACAGGGCGCCAAAGGAAACACCATATATTTT
TRBV27	TRBJ1-4	-	TRBD1	CASSFRAGGGGEKLFF	TGTGCCAGCAGTTTTCGAGCAGGAGGGGGCGGTGAAAAACTGTTTTTT
TRBV10-3	TRBJ1-2	-	-	CAISESRRGLAYGYTF	TGTGCCATCAGTGAGTCTCGGCGGGGTTTGGCGTATGGCTACACCTTC
TRBV6-5	TRBJ2-3	-	TRBD2	CASSPSGGVADTQYF	TGTGCCAGTTCCCCTAGCGGGGGGGTGGCAGATACGCAGTATTTT
TRBV9	TRBJ2-2	-	-	CASSVGTGELFF	TGTGCCAGCAGCGTAGGCACCGGGGAGCTGTTTTTT
TRBV7-9	TRBJ2-6	-	-	CASSPEFGKAAGANVLTF	TGTGCCAGCAGCCCTGAATTTGGGAAAGCGGCGGGGGCCAACGTCCTGACTTTC
TRBV5-1	TRBJ1-4	once	TRBD1	CASSARQGGLANEKLFF	TGCGCCAGCAGCGCAAGACAGGGGGGTTTGGCTAATGAAAAACTGTTTTTT
TRBV28	TRBJ2-3	-	TRBD2	CASSFGGSSGDTQYF	TGTGCCAGCAGTTTTGGCGGGAGTTCGGGAGATACGCAGTATTTT
TRBV12-5	TRBJ2-5	-	-	CASGSGTEETQYF	TGTGCTAGTGGGTCCGGGACGGAAGAGACCCAGTACTTC
TRBV28	TRBJ1-5	-	-	CASSLGGHWPQPQHF	TGTGCCAGCAGCTTAGGGGGACACTGGCCTCAGCCCCAGCATTTT
TRBV5-4	TRBJ2-1	-	TRBD2	CASTSPGLAGARGEQFF	TGTGCCAGCACCTCACCTGGCCTAGCGGGGGCCCGGGGTGAGCAGTTCTTC
TRBV19	TRBJ2-3	-	TRBD2	CASSAGLAASTDTQYF	TGTGCCAGTAGTGCAGGACTAGCGGCTAGCACAGATACGCAGTATTTT
TRBV9	TRBJ1-1	-	-	CASSVGSGADTEAFF	TGTGCCAGCAGCGTAGGGAGCGGCGCGGACACTGAAGCTTTCTTT
TRBV5-1	TRBJ1-1	-	-	CASGREEYTEAFF	TGCGCCAGCGGTAGGGAGGAATATACTGAAGCTTTCTTT
TRBV5-4	TRBJ1-1	-	-	CASSPLGHTSEAFF	TGTGCCAGCAGCCCCCTTGGTCATACGTCTGAAGCTTTCTTT
TRBV6-5	TRBJ1-5	-	TRBD1	CASSRQGAGQPQHF	TGTGCCAGCAGTCGACAGGGGGCCGGACAGCCCCAGCATTTT
TRBV5-1	TRBJ1-1	-	-	CASSLQERNTEAFF	TGCGCCAGCAGCTTACAGGAGAGGAACACTGAAGCTTTCTTT
TRBV6-1	TRBJ2-2	-	-	CASIRHLDNTGELFF	TGTGCCAGCATCAGACATCTAGACAACACCGGGGAGCTGTTTTTT
TRBV7-2	TRBJ2-2	-	TRBD1	CASSRDRGYTGELFF	TGTGCCAGCAGTCGGGACAGGGGTTACACCGGGGAGCTGTTTTTT
TRBV7-6	TRBJ2-1	-	-	CASSLPGGSEQFF	TGTGCCAGCAGCTTACCAGGCGGGTCAGAGCAGTTCTTC